The source of this TCR beta chain is a study of T cell responses to AZD1222 COVID-19 vaccine. Study results and limitations: CD4 TCRs covered the whole spike, strongest at regions 160-218 and 743-854. It was only a handful of AZD1222 recipients who were seropositive at baseline.

Libraries were prepared by immunoSEQ multiplex PCR; TCRdb keeps only in-frame clonotypes and omits some of them. The repertoire consists of more than 150,000 clones, with around nine tenths occurring once and the leading ten covering roughly 1.6%. V trimming: 7 bases; J trimming: 6 bases; junction bases outside the gene matches: 10. Per the germline V gene, CDR1 is MDHEN and CDR2 is SYDVKM. There are 14 residues in the CDR3. As regards this clone: Its antigen is currently unknown.

The gene calls are TRBV28 and TRBJ1-2, with 8 nucleotides matching TRBD1. The sample was peripheral blood, taken on day 0 of AZD1222 vaccination. The source of this sequence is an adult in good health. This CDR3 reads CASIFQGAGDGYTF. The CDR3 coding sequence is TGTGCCAGCATCTTCCAGGGGGCGGGTGATGGCTACACCTTC.